This T cell receptor beta chain comes out of a study of cytomegalovirus exposure and HLA in healthy donors. Study-level information: Among fewer than 500 genotyped donors, about 85% fell in the Caucasian-associated ancestry cluster.

PCR primers comprised 60 Vbeta and 13 Jbeta primers. Data came from immunoSEQ multiplex PCR; TCRdb stores just in-frame clones and leaves some out. The repertoire holds about 160,000 clones, with approximately 84% as singletons. This clone has a handful of counts. Its target is not known. General study points: Confirmation was obtained in vitro that a few CMV-associated chains are specific for CMV antigens.

Germline V gene data show CDR1 as ENHRY and CDR2 as SYGVKD. The CDR3 is made up of 14 amino acids. Trimming removed 5 bases from V and 3 bases from J; junction bases left unmatched: 5. This receptor was taken from a woman aged 45-65 years in good health and CMV-seropositive. The chain has TRBV10-3 and TRBJ2-7; TRBD2 aligns across 9 bases. The sample consisted of PBMCs. Here the CDR3 reads CAISSGTSIYEQYF. CDR3 bases: TGTGCCATCAGTTCCGGGACTAGCATCTACGAGCAGTACTTC.